The clone carrying this T cell receptor (beta chain) was found once. The antigen is undetermined. The PCR contained 60 Vbeta and 13 Jbeta primers. Original processing methods: There were about 80 million unique TCR beta chains by a later count, and approximately 11 million of them were shared. Generated by immunoSEQ multiplex PCR, the TCRdb table keeps only in-frame clones and is missing some. V and J calls and clone size follow that table, whereas D and trimming were derived from the DNA. The sample includes 200,000 or so clones, roughly four fifths of them seen just once. Donors had nominal health at sampling but likely had unrecorded immune exposures. These data belong to a study of cytomegalovirus exposure and HLA in healthy donors. Overall study results and limits: The authors enumerated 150 to 200 TCR beta chains as linked to cytomegalovirus. Productive status was seen about 87% or about 30% of the time for most TCR beta V segments in an earlier analysis.

The TCR originated in a woman aged 50 to 60 in good health and CMV-seropositive. Specimen: PBMCs.

In nucleotides, the CDR3 is TGTGCCAGCAGCCCTCTCACGACGGAGTCGTTTAACTATGGCTACACCTTC. The encoded protein is CASSPLTTESFNYGYTF. The genes are TRBV28 and TRBJ1-2; the D is unclear. V gave up 6 bases and J gave up 1 base, with 21 bases separating them. Germline CDR1 reads MDHEN; CDR2 reads SYDVKM. This CDR3 is built from 17 residues.